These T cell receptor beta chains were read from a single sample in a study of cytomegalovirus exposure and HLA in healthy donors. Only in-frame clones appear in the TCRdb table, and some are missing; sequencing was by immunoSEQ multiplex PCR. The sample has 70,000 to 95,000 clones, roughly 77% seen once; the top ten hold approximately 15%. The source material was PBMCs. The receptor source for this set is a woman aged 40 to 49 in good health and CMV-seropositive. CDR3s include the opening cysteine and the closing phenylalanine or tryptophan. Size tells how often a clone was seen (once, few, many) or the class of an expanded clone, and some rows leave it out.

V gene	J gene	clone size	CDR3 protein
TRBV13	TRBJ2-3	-	CASSFGPTETVNTDTQYF
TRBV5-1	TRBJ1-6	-	CASSHQDGSSPLHF
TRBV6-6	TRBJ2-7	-	CASSFHRGGDEQYF
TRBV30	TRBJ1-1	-	CAWSVQMWGGMNTEAFF
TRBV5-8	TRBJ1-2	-	CASSPRGVGLKYGYTF
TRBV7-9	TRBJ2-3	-	CASSPGIFTDTQYF
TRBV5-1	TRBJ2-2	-	CASSLEGAGELFF
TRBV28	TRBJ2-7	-	CASSLLTSLLYEQYF
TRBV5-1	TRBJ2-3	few	CASSLVRVTDTQYF
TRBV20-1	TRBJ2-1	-	CSARRLAEQFF
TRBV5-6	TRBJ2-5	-	CASSIEGQGALEETQYF
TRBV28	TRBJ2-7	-	CASTYSGTGGHEQYF
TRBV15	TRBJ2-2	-	CATSRDLAGTNTGELFF
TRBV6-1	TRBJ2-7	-	CASSEDQGTNLQYF
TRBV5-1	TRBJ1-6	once	CASSLARTRQGKDNSPLHF
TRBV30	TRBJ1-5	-	CAWSFRDNQPQHF